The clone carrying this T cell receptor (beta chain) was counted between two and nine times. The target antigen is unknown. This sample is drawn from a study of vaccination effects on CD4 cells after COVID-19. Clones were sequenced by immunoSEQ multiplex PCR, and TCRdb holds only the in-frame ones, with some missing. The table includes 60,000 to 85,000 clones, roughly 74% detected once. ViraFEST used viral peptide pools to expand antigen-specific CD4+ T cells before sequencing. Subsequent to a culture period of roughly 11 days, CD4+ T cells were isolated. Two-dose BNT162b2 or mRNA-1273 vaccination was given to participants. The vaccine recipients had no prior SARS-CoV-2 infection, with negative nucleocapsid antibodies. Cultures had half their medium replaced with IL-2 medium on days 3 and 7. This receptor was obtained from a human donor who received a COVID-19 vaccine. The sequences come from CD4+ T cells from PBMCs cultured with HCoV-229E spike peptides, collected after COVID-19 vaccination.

The CDR3 DNA reads as TGTGCCAGCAGCGAACTCGGGGGCCAGAACACCGGGGAGCTGTTTTTT. Translated: CASSELGGQNTGELFF. V and J are TRBV7-3 and TRBJ2-2, with D perhaps TRBD1 or TRBD2 (6 bases each). The CDR3 has 16 residues. Per germline, CDR1 SGHTA and CDR2 FQGTGA. V lost 5 bases, J lost 1 base, and 14 bases lay in between.